These T cell receptor beta chains were read from a single sample in a study of response to subunit inactivated influenza vaccine. TCRdb analysed the RT-PCR reads with MiXCR anew, one entry per CDR3 protein. The repertoire consists of just over 300,000 distinct CDR3 sequences, with 20% to 25% occurring once and the leading ten covering 9% to 12%. Sequencing was performed on PBMCs from blood, taken less than 22 months after vaccination. Receptor source: a man between 50 and 69 years old who received an inactivated influenza vaccine. CDR3s include the opening cysteine and the closing phenylalanine or tryptophan. The D gene is left open where the match is weak. Not all rows give a size; the values are once, few, many and, for expanded clones, a class.

d_call j_call clone_size v_call cdr3_aa cdr3_nt
- TRBJ2-7 once TRBV3-1 CASSQLPVGEQYF TGTGCCAGCAGCCAACTTCCCGTCGGCGAGCAGTACTTC
- TRBJ1-3 many TRBV12-3/TRBV12-4 CASSLGQPGNTIYF TGTGCCAGCAGTTTGGGTCAACCTGGAAACACCATATATTTT
- TRBJ2-2 few TRBV7-6 CASSLVLAYTGELFF TGTGCCAGCAGCTTAGTCTTAGCGTACACCGGGGAGCTGTTTTTT
- TRBJ1-6 - TRBV27 CASSFLGLTESPLHF TGTGCCAGCAGTTTTTTAGGGTTGACGGAGTCACCCCTCCACTTT
- TRBJ2-5 - TRBV12-3/TRBV12-4 CASSSTNREGYQETQYF TGTGCCAGCAGTTCTACCAACAGGGAGGGCTACCAAGAGACCCAGTACTTC
- TRBJ2-1 few TRBV5-6 CASSSLGVQLPDNEQFF TGTGCCAGCAGCTCCCTTGGGGTTCAATTACCAGACAATGAGCAGTTCTTC
- TRBJ1-1 - TRBV6-1 CASSRAYTEAFF TGTGCCAGCAGCAGGGCTTACACTGAAGCTTTCTTT
TRBD1 TRBJ1-5 - TRBV4-2 CASSQARDRGNQPQHF TGTGCCAGCAGCCAAGCACGGGACAGGGGGAATCAGCCCCAGCATTTT
- TRBJ2-1 - TRBV14 CASSQEQYSEQFF TGTGCCAGCAGCCAAGAACAATACTCCGAGCAGTTCTTC
- TRBJ2-2 few TRBV4-3 CASTRSTPGSGTGELFF TGCGCCAGCACCCGATCCACCCCCGGATCGGGGACCGGGGAGCTGTTTTTT
- TRBJ1-4 - TRBV20-1 CSARRGASNEKLFF TGCAGTGCTAGGCGAGGAGCGAGTAATGAAAAACTGTTTTTT
- TRBJ2-2 - TRBV25-1 CASSPGTATGELFF TGTGCCAGCAGCCCAGGTACTGCGACCGGGGAGCTGTTTTTT
- TRBJ2-1 - TRBV10-3 CAIRDSYNEQFF TGTGCCATCAGGGACAGTTACAATGAGCAGTTCTTC
TRBD1 TRBJ1-5 few TRBV7-2 CASSLGTGGGQPQHF TGTGCCAGCAGCTTAGGGACAGGGGGAGGGCAGCCCCAGCATTTT
TRBD2 TRBJ2-2 - TRBV28 CASQRLAGVGELFF TGTGCCAGCCAGAGACTAGCGGGAGTCGGGGAGCTGTTTTTT
TRBD2 TRBJ2-3 - TRBV4-3 CASSQDDWVQRGDTDTQYF TGCGCCAGCAGCCAAGATGATTGGGTGCAGCGGGGCGACACAGATACGCAGTATTTT
TRBD1 TRBJ1-1 many TRBV6-1 CASRDYYDRGKTEAFF TGTGCCAGCAGGGATTATTACGACAGGGGGAAGACTGAAGCTTTCTTT
- TRBJ1-2 few TRBV20-1 CSARSSRRDGYTF TGCAGTGCTAGATCGAGCAGACGGGACGGCTACACCTTC
- TRBJ2-2 - TRBV30 CAWSVLSGELFF TGTGCCTGGAGTGTACTGTCCGGGGAGCTGTTTTTT
- TRBJ1-5 few TRBV30 CAWSVREDQPQHF TGTGCCTGGAGTGTAAGGGAAGACCAGCCCCAGCATTTT
TRBD1 TRBJ2-5 - TRBV4-1 CASSPDRGLQETQYF TGCGCCAGCAGCCCCGACAGGGGTCTCCAAGAGACCCAGTACTTC
TRBD1 TRBJ2-3 - TRBV15 CATSLDFLLRDRVTDTQYF TGTGCCACCAGCCTCGATTTCCTACTCCGGGACAGGGTCACAGATACGCAGTATTTT
- TRBJ1-2 - TRBV28 CASSPSDHHYGYTF TGTGCCAGCAGCCCTTCGGATCATCACTATGGCTACACCTTC
- TRBJ1-5 - TRBV28 CASSFIGQPQHF TGTGCCAGCAGTTTTATTGGTCAGCCCCAGCATTTT
TRBD2 TRBJ2-7 - TRBV27 CASSPWTSTYEQYF TGTGCCAGCAGTCCCTGGACTAGCACCTACGAGCAGTACTTC
TRBD1 TRBJ1-5 few TRBV10-1 CAVLGTGLNQPQHF TGCGCCGTCTTAGGGACAGGGCTAAATCAGCCCCAGCATTTT